The 27 T cell receptor beta chains in this list originate from one sample, sequenced in a study of CXCR3-negative and CXCR3-positive naive CD8 T cells. Points from the study as a whole: CXCR3-positive naive cells carried more hydrophobic TRB CDR3s than CXCR3-negative ones.

The method, 5' RACE with UMI labels, was used to prepare the TRB cDNA libraries. With the 5' RACE reads reprocessed, TCRdb shows one record per CDR3 protein and no DNA. The repertoire table contains about 57,000 distinct CDR3 sequences. These receptors have no known antigen. Sequences were obtained from naive CXCR3+ CD8+ T cells from blood. Subset specified: CD45RO-CCR7+CD27+CD95- naive CD8+ T cells expressing CXCR3 (TNR3+). These receptors were collected from a human donor in good health. Some clones in this sample may be carry-over from other donors' samples.

The V call is TRBV20-1, the J call TRBJ2-7; lacking DNA, the TRBD1 call made by TCRdb goes unchecked. CDR3 length: 14 residues. The germline gives CDR1 DFQATT, CDR2 SNEGSKA (reference sequence). The CDR3 protein is CSARVPGQGYEQYF.

The CDR3 is CASRPEGGSDSYEQYF. This sequence joins TRBV5-1 and TRBJ2-7; TCRdb's D call of TRBD1 is untestable without DNA. Looked up from germline, CDR1 is SGHRS and CDR2 is YFSETQ. The CDR3 covers 16 residues.

This chain links TRBV25-1 with TRBJ2-3. This CDR3 has 11 amino acids. Germline V gene lookup returns CDR1 MGHDK and CDR2 SYGVNS. The CDR3 spells CAIRTTDTQYF.

This rearrangement joins TRBV29-1 to TRBJ2-7. The CDR3 covers 13 residues. Germline loops: CDR1 SQVTM, CDR2 ANQGSEA. CDR3 amino acids: CSVVYDRSYEQYF.

CDR3 loop: CSVYGTGDYGYTF. The chain employs TRBV29-1 and TRBJ1-2; lacking DNA, the TRBD1 call made by TCRdb goes unchecked. Per the germline V gene, CDR1 is SQVTM and CDR2 is ANQGSEA. The CDR3 loop spans 13 amino acids.

This chain links TRBV6-2 or TRBV6-3 with TRBJ2-1; the TCRdb D gene call, TRBD2, has no DNA to confirm it. The germline V gene has CDR1 MNHEY and CDR2 SVGEGT. The CDR3 contains 15 residues. The CDR3 reads CASTPGTSPYNEQFF.

The chain employs TRBV27 and TRBJ2-7; TCRdb reports TRBD1, a call that lacks DNA to check it against. The germline V gene encodes CDR1 MNHEY and CDR2 SMNVEV (reference sequence). The CDR3 consists of 16 residues. The CDR3 loop is CASSSTGRGFSYEQYF.

This clonotype is identified as medium-sized from frequency. Here the CDR3 reads CASSQDRERVPFSNQPQHF. The V and J genes are TRBV4-3 and TRBJ1-5. The CDR3 totals 19 residues. The germline CDR1 and CDR2 sequences are LGHNA and YSLEER.

The V gene is TRBV6-6, the J gene TRBJ2-2. The CDR3 is 14 amino acids. CDR1 is MNHNY and CDR2 is SVGAGI in the germline V gene (reference sequence). CDR3 residues: CASLLLTNTGELFF.

This chain links TRBV6-1 with TRBJ2-3; the D call of TRBD2 rests on TCRdb alone, since no DNA is present to check it. This CDR3 has 15 amino acids. CDR1 MNHNS and CDR2 SASEGT come from the germline V gene. The CDR3: CASSDGGGGTDTQYF.

V usage is TRBV6-6 and J usage is TRBJ2-7; TCRdb returns TRBD2, unconfirmable since there is no DNA. This CDR3 spans 15 amino acids. Germline V gene lookup returns CDR1 MNHNY and CDR2 SVGAGI (reference sequence). CDR3 loop: CASTHSREGSGEQYF.

This chain uses TRBV7-9 with TRBJ2-1; lacking DNA, the TRBD2 call made by TCRdb goes unchecked. The CDR3 is made up of 15 amino acids. Germline V gene sequence: CDR1 SEHNR, CDR2 FQNEAQ (reference sequence). CDR3 protein: CASSLDGGAGNEQFF.

The rearrangement joins TRBV10-3 to TRBJ1-1; TCRdb picks TRBD1, but there is no DNA to check that call. Germline values: CDR1 ENHRY, CDR2 SYGVKD. CDR3 length equals 16 residues. The CDR3 loop is CAITPGPKQVNTEAFF.

The chain carries TRBV6-5 and TRBJ2-7. This CDR3 spans 14 amino acids. Germline CDR1 is MNHEY and CDR2 is SVGAGI. The CDR3 sequence: CASSPTGRGLEQYF.

The rearrangement links TRBV29-1 to TRBJ2-5. There are 11 residues in the CDR3. In germline, CDR1 is SQVTM, CDR2 ANQGSEA. The CDR3 sequence is CSVFWGETQYF.

The V gene is TRBV7-2, the J gene TRBJ2-5; the TCRdb call, TRBD1, lacks DNA for checking. The CDR3 runs 13 residues. Germline V gene sequence: CDR1 SGHTA, CDR2 FQGNSA. CDR3 residues: CASSPSGQETQYF.

This sequence joins TRBV10-3 and TRBJ2-1; TCRdb proposes TRBD2, but this gene call is untestable without DNA. CDR1 and CDR2 from the germline V gene are ENHRY and SYGVKD. This CDR3 spans 12 amino acids. The CDR3 reads CAIRDLADEQFF.

J is TRBJ2-3 and V is TRBV6-2 or TRBV6-3. Germline CDR1 MNHEY, CDR2 SVGEGT. CDR3 length: 14 amino acids. The CDR3 spells CASSYFGNPDTQYF.

The chain recombines TRBV2 with TRBJ2-5. Germline values: CDR1 SNHLY, CDR2 FYNNEI. The CDR3 has 13 amino acids. CDR3 amino acids: CASNEGVGETQYF.

The gene calls are TRBV5-1 and TRBJ2-1; without DNA, the TCRdb call of TRBD2 cannot be checked. Germline CDR1 and CDR2: SGHRS and YFSETQ. The CDR3 has 16 residues. CDR3 in amino acids: CASSPEYRAPHNEKFF.

The chain uses TRBV21-1 and TRBJ1-2. TRBV21-1 is a pseudogene locus. CDR3 length: 14 amino acids. Here the CDR3 reads CASSKALTAYGYTF.

This chain joins TRBV7-9 and TRBJ2-7; absent DNA, TCRdb's TRBD2 call cannot be checked. This CDR3 is built from 12 residues. Per germline, CDR1 SEHNR and CDR2 FQNEAQ (reference sequence). The CDR3: CASSEGLAGGVF. Full variable domain (missing parts from reference TRBV7-9 and TRBJ2-7): DTGVSQNPRHKITKRGQNVTFRCDPISEHNRLYWYRQTLGQGPEFLTYFQNEAQLEKSRLLSDRFSAERPKGSFSTLEIQRTEQGDSAMYLCASSEGLAGGVFGPGTRLTVT.

This chain uses TRBV7-8 with TRBJ2-3; TCRdb designates TRBD2, a call that cannot be tested without DNA. The CDR3 contains 19 residues. Germline V lookup: CDR1 SGHVS, CDR2 FQNEAQ. The CDR3 spells CASSLGTSGGPLLKDTQYF.

The chain has TRBV7-6 and TRBJ2-1; TCRdb designates TRBD2, a call that cannot be tested without DNA. Germline V lookup: CDR1 SGHVS, CDR2 FNYEAQ. The CDR3 runs 14 residues. The CDR3 loop reads CASSEPGLGNEQFF.

The rearrangement joins TRBV18 to TRBJ2-7; TCRdb proposes TRBD1, but this gene call is untestable without DNA. This CDR3 has 14 residues. The germline V gene has CDR1 KGHSH and CDR2 LQKENI. The CDR3 sequence is CASSPLGPGYEQYF.

This sequence joins TRBV6-5 and TRBJ2-6. Germline CDR1 and CDR2: MNHEY and SVGAGI. The CDR3 sequence is 14 residues long. This CDR3 reads CASTDASGANVLTF.

The genes are TRBV11-2 and TRBJ2-5; the D gene TCRdb calls, TRBD2, cannot be checked with no DNA. Germline V gives CDR1 SGHAT, CDR2 FQNNGV. This CDR3 is 16 amino acids long. The CDR3 here is CASSWGGQGPRETQYF. Full variable domain (missing parts from reference TRBV11-2 and TRBJ2-5): EAGVAQSPRYKIIEKRQSVAFWCNPISGHATLYWYQQILGQGPKLLIQFQNNGVVDDSQLPKDRFSAERLKGVDSTLKIQPAKLEDSAVYLCASSWGGQGPRETQYFGPGTRLLVL.